What follows are 30 T cell receptor beta chains derived from one specimen sequenced in a study of CD8 T cells in ankylosing spondylitis. Study findings and constraints: Made up of about eight highly homologous variants, a TCR beta motif appeared characteristic of ankylosing spondylitis blood.

No antigen has been identified for these receptors. TCRdb reprocessed the 5' RACE reads with MiXCR, giving one entry per CDR3 protein. The sample carries around 130,000 distinct CDR3 sequences, approximately 17% recorded once. Source material: blood, either unsorted or a sorted T cell fraction (not recorded which). These receptors came from a male donor with ankylosing spondylitis.

The gene calls are TRBV4-2 and TRBJ1-4, with D perhaps matching TRBD1 (6 bases). The V end lost 4 bases, the J end lost 2 bases, and 11 bases lay between the germline ends. Per germline, CDR1 LGHNA and CDR2 YNFKEQ. The CDR3 is 15 amino acids. The CDR3 reads CASSRVDRTNEKLFF. Written as DNA, the CDR3 is TGTGCCAGCAGCCGAGTAGACAGGACTAATGAAAAACTGTTTTTT.

The rearrangement links TRBV11-3 to TRBJ2-1; D is unresolved. The CDR3 runs 14 residues. Germline loops: CDR1 SGHNT, CDR2 YENEEA. The V end was cut by 0 bases, the J end by 9 bases, with 12 bases between. The CDR3 region is CASSLENNPIEQFF. CDR3 nucleotides: TGTGCCAGCAGCTTAGAGAACAACCCCATTGAGCAGTTCTTC.

This clonotype came up many times. J is TRBJ1-2 and V is TRBV4-1; no clear D gene. The length of the CDR3 is 13 residues. Trimming removed 2 bases from V and 5 bases from J, with 9 bases in between. Looked up from germline, CDR1 is MGHRA and CDR2 is YSYEKL. This CDR3 reads CASSQWGEYGYTF. Here the CDR3 DNA reads TGCGCCAGCAGCCAATGGGGAGAATATGGCTACACCTTC.

This clonotype has just a few counts. The chain links TRBV7-9 to TRBJ1-2, with D tentatively TRBD1 (5 bases). Germline-derived CDR1 and CDR2 are SEHNR and FQNEAQ (reference sequence). This CDR3 is 16 amino acids long. Trimming removed 0 bases at V and 4 bases at J, with 15 bases between. The CDR3 DNA sequence: TGTGCCAGCAGCTTAGCCGGGACGGGCGCCGGCTATGGCTACACCTTC. Translated: CASSLAGTGAGYGYTF.

This sequence joins TRBV20-1 and TRBJ1-2, with 9 bases lining up with TRBD1. The length of the CDR3 is 13 residues. In germline, CDR1 is DFQATT, CDR2 SNEGSKA (reference sequence). The V gene end was trimmed by 6 bases and the J gene end by 3 bases; junction bases not matched to a gene: 5. The CDR3 nucleotides are TGCAGTGCAGGGGACAGGGCGGACTATGGCTACACCTTC. Its translation: CSAGDRADYGYTF.

The chain carries TRBV28 and TRBJ2-7, with a tentative D call TRBD2 (6 bases). This CDR3 is built from 15 residues. V gave up 3 bases and J gave up 1 base, with 13 bases separating them. The V gene's germline CDR1 is MDHEN and CDR2 SYDVKM. The CDR3 region is CASSFRRGSSYEQYF. DNA of the CDR3: TGTGCCAGCAGTTTTCGGCGGGGTAGTTCCTACGAGCAGTACTTC.

This chain uses TRBV27 with TRBJ1-5; D may be TRBD1 (6 bases). The CDR3 spans 15 residues. Per the germline V gene, CDR1 is MNHEY and CDR2 is SMNVEV (reference sequence). Trimming removed 0 bases at V and 7 bases at J, with 13 bases between. CDR3 nucleotide sequence: TGTGCCAGCAGTTTATCTTCGGGGGGCGGACAGCCCCAGCATTTT. It translates to CASSLSSGGGQPQHF.

Many counts were recorded for this clonotype. The V gene is TRBV5-1, the J gene TRBJ1-5; TRBD1 is a possible D gene (5 bases). From germline, CDR1 is SGHRS and CDR2 YFSETQ. Trimming pared 2 bases from V and 2 bases from J, leaving 11 bases between. The CDR3 has 15 residues. This CDR3 reads CASSFSGHRNQPQHF. The DNA for the CDR3 is TGCGCCAGCAGCTTTTCGGGGCATCGCAATCAGCCCCAGCATTTT.

This clonotype was seen many times. V and J are TRBV2 and TRBJ1-1; D possibly corresponds to TRBD1 (5 bases). CDR3 length: 11 residues. In germline, CDR1 is SNHLY, CDR2 FYNNEI. Trimming took off 6 bases at V and 4 bases at J, with 6 bases between the two ends. For the CDR3, the DNA is TGTGCCAGCAGGGGGGGCACTGAAGCTTTCTTT. It encodes CASRGGTEAFF.

Only a few counts were recorded for this clonotype. The chain uses TRBV7-9 and TRBJ1-1, with 7 bases identical to TRBD1. Germline loops: CDR1 SEHNR, CDR2 FQNEAQ (reference sequence). V lost 3 bases and J lost 3; bases outside the gene matches: 7. The CDR3 consists of 15 residues. The CDR3, as DNA: TGTGCCAGCAGCTTTATAAAGGGGGCGGACACTGAAGCTTTCTTT. As protein: CASSFIKGADTEAFF. Full variable domain (rest looked up from reference TRBV7-9 and TRBJ1-1): DTGVSQNPRHKITKRGQNVTFRCDPISEHNRLYWYRQTLGQGPEFLTYFQNEAQLEKSRLLSDRFSAERPKGSFSTLEIQRTEQGDSAMYLCASSFIKGADTEAFFGQGTRLTVV.

This clonotype has just a few counts. The chain employs TRBV7-2 and TRBJ1-4; D unclear. V was clipped by 4 bases and J by 0 bases, with 12 bases between them. The CDR3 is made up of 16 amino acids. Germline CDR1 SGHTA, CDR2 FQGNSA. The CDR3 spells CASSSPLPATNEKLFF. Here the CDR3 DNA reads TGTGCCAGCAGCTCACCCCTCCCAGCAACTAATGAAAAACTGTTTTTT.

This clonotype was detected ten times or more. This sequence joins TRBV20-1 and TRBJ2-3; 13 nucleotides line up with TRBD2. The CDR3 has 17 residues. V was pared by 3 bases and J by 0 bases, with 6 bases of the junction left unmatched. Per the germline V gene, CDR1 is DFQATT and CDR2 is SNEGSKA (reference sequence). DNA for the CDR3: TGCAGTGCTAGGGCCTGGGGACTAGCGGGAAGCACAGATACGCAGTATTTT. Translating gives CSARAWGLAGSTDTQYF.

This chain uses TRBV6-2 or TRBV6-3 with TRBJ2-7; D is possibly TRBD2 (5 bases). The CDR3 has 14 residues. Germline loops: CDR1 MNHEY, CDR2 SVGEGT. Trimming left V 7 bases short and J 3 bases short, with 16 bases between. The CDR3 nucleotides read TGTGCCAGCATGGGCGGGTCACCACTCTACGAGCAGTACTTC. Encoded protein: CASMGGSPLYEQYF.

This clonotype was seen a handful of times. The rearrangement joins TRBV7-8 to TRBJ2-6; D ambiguous. This CDR3 is built from 15 residues. V was clipped by 1 base and J by 0 bases, with 4 bases between them. Germline loops: CDR1 SGHVS, CDR2 FQNEAQ. CDR3 nucleotide sequence: TGTGCCAGCAGCTTAGGGTCCTCTGGGGCCAACGTCCTGACTTTC. Its protein is CASSLGSSGANVLTF.

The V and J genes are TRBV7-9 and TRBJ2-3, with 8 bases matching TRBD1. CDR3 length: 16 amino acids. Germline trimming cut 5 bases from V and 3 bases from J; bases unmatched to any gene: 10. Germline assignment: CDR1 SEHNR and CDR2 FQNEAQ (reference sequence). The CDR3 is CASSNRDRIVTDTQYF. As DNA, the CDR3 is TGTGCCAGCAGCAACCGGGACAGGATAGTGACAGATACGCAGTATTTT.

The gene calls are TRBV7-9 and TRBJ2-1; D might be TRBD1 or TRBD2, each matching 5 bases. This CDR3 is 15 amino acids long. V was cut by 1 base and J by 6 bases, with 13 bases left in between. Looked up from germline, CDR1 is SEHNR and CDR2 is FQNEAQ (reference sequence). The CDR3 region has the DNA TGTGCCAGCAGCTTAGTATTGGGGGAGTCCAATGAGCAGTTCTTC. Its translation: CASSLVLGESNEQFF. Full variable domain (remainder filled in from reference TRBV7-9 and TRBJ2-1): DTGVSQNPRHKITKRGQNVTFRCDPISEHNRLYWYRQTLGQGPEFLTYFQNEAQLEKSRLLSDRFSAERPKGSFSTLEIQRTEQGDSAMYLCASSLVLGESNEQFFGPGTRLTVL.

This clonotype showed up just a few times. This CDR3 is CASSQGTGNSPLHF. The CDR3 region has the DNA TGCGCCAGCAGCCAGGGGACGGGAAATTCACCCCTCCACTTT. V is TRBV4-3 and J is TRBJ1-6; D perhaps matches TRBD1 (5 bases). The CDR3 covers 14 residues. Deletions cut 3 bases from V and 7 bases from J, with 10 bases between. Germline V gives CDR1 LGHNA, CDR2 YSLEER.

Note on this clonotype: The junction shows a germline mismatch at one end, possibly a read error. The chain joins TRBV25-1 to TRBJ1-1; D gene ambiguous. In germline, CDR1 is MGHDK, CDR2 SYGVNS. This CDR3 is 14 amino acids long. CDR3 loop: CASSDIGPDTKAFF. DNA for the CDR3: TGTGCCAGCAGTGATATTGGGCCAGACACTAAAGCTTTCTTT.

A word on this clonotype: The junction departs from germline at one end; a sequencing error may be responsible. The chain employs TRBV6-2 or TRBV6-3 and TRBJ2-1; D is possibly TRBD2 (7 bases). The CDR3 totals 18 residues. Per germline, CDR1 MNHEY and CDR2 SVGEGT. The CDR3 bases are TGTGCCTCCGCGGATCAAGGACAGACTAGCCATTCCTCCAATGAGCAGTTCTTC. Protein sequence: CASADQGQTSHSSNEQFF.

This chain uses TRBV15 with TRBJ2-7; D uncertain. V lost 3 bases and J 0 bases, leaving 6 bases between the germline ends. The CDR3 is 13 residues long. Germline assignment: CDR1 LNHNV and CDR2 YYDKDF (reference sequence). The CDR3 DNA follows: TGTGCCACCAGCAGGACGGCCTCCTACGAGCAGTACTTC. Its translation: CATSRTASYEQYF.

This clonotype was seen a few times. The chain couples TRBV2 to TRBJ2-7, with a weak D call TRBD2 (5 bases). The length of the CDR3 is 10 residues. The V and J ends lost 10 bases and 6 bases respectively, with 10 bases between them. Germline CDR1 SNHLY, CDR2 FYNNEI. CDR3 amino acids: CATRGLEQYF. For the CDR3, the DNA is TGTGCCACCCGGGGTCTCGAGCAGTACTTC. The whole variable domain, filled in from reference TRBV2 and TRBJ2-7, reads EPEVTQTPSHQVTQMGQEVILRCVPISNHLYFYWYRQILGQKVEFLVSFYNNEISEKSEIFDDQFSVERPDGSNFTLKIRSTKLEDSAMYFCATRGLEQYFGPGTRLTVT.

This clonotype was seen a handful of times. The chain links TRBV20-1 to TRBJ1-1; 10 bases line up with TRBD1. The trim removed 1 base at V and 6 bases at J, leaving 5 bases unmatched. The V gene's germline CDR1 is DFQATT and CDR2 SNEGSKA (reference sequence). The length of the CDR3 is 14 residues. The CDR3 bases are TGCAGTGCTAGAGGGACAGGGGGGGAGGCTGAAGCTTTCTTT. It specifies CSARGTGGEAEAFF.

A few counts support this clonotype. The rearrangement uses TRBV2 and TRBJ1-3, with 10 bases matching TRBD1. Germline CDR1 is SNHLY and CDR2 is FYNNEI. Germline trimming cut 4 bases from V and 2 bases from J; bases unmatched to any gene: 2. The CDR3 runs to 15 residues. The CDR3 here is CASSVGQGAGNTIYF. CDR3 DNA: TGTGCCAGCAGTGTCGGACAGGGGGCTGGAAACACCATATATTTT.

This clonotype occurred many times. CDR3 DNA: TGCAGTGCTAGAGATGGCAGGGGTCGGAACTATGGCTACACCTTC. Translating it yields CSARDGRGRNYGYTF. This rearrangement joins TRBV20-1 to TRBJ1-2, with D possibly matching TRBD1 (6 bases). Germline V CDR1 and CDR2: DFQATT, SNEGSKA (reference sequence). The V gene lost 0 bases and the J gene lost 2 bases, with 13 bases spanning the gap. This CDR3 is 15 amino acids long.

There are a few counts of this clonotype. The gene calls are TRBV27 and TRBJ2-1; D gene unclear. The V end was cut by 4 bases, the J end by 9 bases, with 7 bases between. The CDR3 runs to 11 residues. Germline values: CDR1 MNHEY, CDR2 SMNVEV (reference sequence). Here the CDR3 DNA reads TGTGCCAGCAGTTCCTATGGTGAGCAGTTCTTC. This gives the protein CASSSYGEQFF.

The chain uses TRBV18 and TRBJ1-1; no reliable D call. The V end was cut by 2 bases, the J end by 0 bases, with 7 bases between. The germline V gene encodes CDR1 KGHSH and CDR2 LQKENI. The CDR3 is 14 residues long. CDR3 nucleotides: TGTGCCAGCTCACCATCCTGGATGAACACTGAAGCTTTCTTT. It yields the protein CASSPSWMNTEAFF.

This clonotype was observed a few times. The CDR3 coding sequence is TGTGCCAGCAGCCCCCCGCAGGGAGCTGGGGCCAACGTCCTGACTTTC. It yields the protein CASSPPQGAGANVLTF. V is TRBV7-9 and J is TRBJ2-6; D possibly matches TRBD1 or TRBD2 (5 bases each). Germline V gene sequence: CDR1 SEHNR, CDR2 FQNEAQ (reference sequence). Trimming took 5 bases from V and 2 from J, leaving 13 bases between them. There are 16 residues in the CDR3.

V usage is TRBV12-5 and J usage is TRBJ2-2, with TRBD2 matching 7 bases. CDR3 length equals 14 residues. V lost 6 bases to trimming and J lost 6 bases; unmatched junction nucleotides: 7. CDR1 and CDR2 (germline): LGHNT, FRNRAP. The CDR3 spells CASGFTGRAGELFF. The CDR3, as DNA: TGTGCTAGTGGCTTCACTGGGAGGGCCGGGGAGCTGTTTTTT.

The chain uses TRBV12-5 and TRBJ2-5; TRBD2 matches 9 bases. Germline CDR1 reads LGHNT; CDR2 reads FRNRAP. The trim removed 7 bases at V and 5 bases at J, leaving 8 bases unmatched. The CDR3 extends over 14 amino acids. The CDR3 sequence is CASAGGRAWETQYF. For the CDR3, the DNA is TGTGCTAGTGCTGGCGGGAGGGCCTGGGAGACCCAGTACTTC.

This clonotype was detected a few times. The V and J genes are TRBV29-1 and TRBJ2-1; D ambiguous. In germline, CDR1 is SQVTM, CDR2 ANQGSEA. There are 12 residues in the CDR3. V dropped 2 bases and J dropped 4 bases, with 6 bases sitting between them. For the CDR3, the DNA is TGCAGCGTTGAATTGCGTTACAATGAGCAGTTCTTC. This encodes CSVELRYNEQFF.